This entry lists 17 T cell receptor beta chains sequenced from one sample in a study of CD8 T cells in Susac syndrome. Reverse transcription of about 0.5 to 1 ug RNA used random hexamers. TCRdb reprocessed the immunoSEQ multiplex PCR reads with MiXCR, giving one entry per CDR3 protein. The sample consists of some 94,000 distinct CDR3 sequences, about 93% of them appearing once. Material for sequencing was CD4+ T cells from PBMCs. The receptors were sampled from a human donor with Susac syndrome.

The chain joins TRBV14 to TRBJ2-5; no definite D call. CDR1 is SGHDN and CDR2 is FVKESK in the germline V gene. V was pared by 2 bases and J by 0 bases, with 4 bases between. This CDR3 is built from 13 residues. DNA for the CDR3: TGTGCCAGCAGCCAACCGTACCAAGAGACCCAGTACTTC. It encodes CASSQPYQETQYF. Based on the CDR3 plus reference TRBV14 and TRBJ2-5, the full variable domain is EAGVTQFPSHSVIEKGQTVTLRCDPISGHDNLYWYRRVMGKEIKFLLHFVKESKQDESGMPNNRFLAERTGGTYSTLKVQPAELEDSGVYFCASSQPYQETQYFGPGTRLLVL.

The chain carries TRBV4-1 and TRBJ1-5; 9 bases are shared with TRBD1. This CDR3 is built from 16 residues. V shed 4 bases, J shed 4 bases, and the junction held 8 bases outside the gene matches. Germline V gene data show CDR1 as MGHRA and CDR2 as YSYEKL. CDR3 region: CASSPRQGGANQPQHF. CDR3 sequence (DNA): TGCGCCAGCAGCCCCCGACAGGGGGGGGCAAATCAGCCCCAGCATTTT.

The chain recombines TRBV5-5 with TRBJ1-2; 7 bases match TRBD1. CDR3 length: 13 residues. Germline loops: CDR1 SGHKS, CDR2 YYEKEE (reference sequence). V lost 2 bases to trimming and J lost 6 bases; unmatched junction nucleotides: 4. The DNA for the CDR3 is TGTGCCAGCAGCTTTAGGGGGCTGGATGGCTACACCTTC. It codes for CASSFRGLDGYTF. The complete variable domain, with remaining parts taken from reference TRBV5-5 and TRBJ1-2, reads DAGVTQSPTHLIKTRGQQVTLRCSPISGHKSVSWYQQVLGQGPQFIFQYYEKEERGRGNFPDRFSARQFPNYSSELNVNALLLGDSALYLCASSFRGLDGYTFGSGTRLTVV.

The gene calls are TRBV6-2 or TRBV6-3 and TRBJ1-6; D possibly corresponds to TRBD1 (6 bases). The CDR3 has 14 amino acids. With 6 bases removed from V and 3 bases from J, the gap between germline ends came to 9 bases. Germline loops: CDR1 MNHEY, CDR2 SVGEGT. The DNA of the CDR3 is TGTGCCAGCAGCCGGACAGTCTATAATTCACCCCTCCACTTT. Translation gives CASSRTVYNSPLHF.

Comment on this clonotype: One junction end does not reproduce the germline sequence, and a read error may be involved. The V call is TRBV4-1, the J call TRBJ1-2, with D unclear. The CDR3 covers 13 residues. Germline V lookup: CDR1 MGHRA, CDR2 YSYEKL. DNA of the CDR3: TGCGCCAGCACCCAAACTCTTAACTATGGCTACACCTTC. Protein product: CASTQTLNYGYTF.

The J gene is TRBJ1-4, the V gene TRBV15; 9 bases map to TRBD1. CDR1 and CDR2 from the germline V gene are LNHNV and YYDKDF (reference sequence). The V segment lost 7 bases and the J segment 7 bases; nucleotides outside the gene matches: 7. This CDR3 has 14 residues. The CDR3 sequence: CATKRDRASEKLFF. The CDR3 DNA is TGTGCCACCAAGAGGGACAGGGCGAGTGAAAAACTGTTTTTT.

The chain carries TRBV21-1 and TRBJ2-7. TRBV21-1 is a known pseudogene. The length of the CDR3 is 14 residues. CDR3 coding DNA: TGTGCCAGCAGCAAGATACACACCAGCAACGAGCAGTACTTC. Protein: CASSKIHTSNEQYF.

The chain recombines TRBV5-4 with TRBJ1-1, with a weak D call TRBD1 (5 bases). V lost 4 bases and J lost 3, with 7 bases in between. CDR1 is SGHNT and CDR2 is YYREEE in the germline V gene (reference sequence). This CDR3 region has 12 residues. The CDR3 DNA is TGTGCCAGCAGCCGGGGGGACACTGAAGCTTTCTTT. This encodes CASSRGDTEAFF.

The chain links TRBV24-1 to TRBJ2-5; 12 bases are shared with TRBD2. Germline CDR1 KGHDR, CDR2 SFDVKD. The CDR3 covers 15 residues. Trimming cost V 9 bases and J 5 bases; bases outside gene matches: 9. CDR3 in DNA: TGTGCCACCGCTAAACTAGCGGGGGGCGAGGAGACCCAGTACTTC. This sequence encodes CATAKLAGGEETQYF.

DNA for the CDR3: TGCGCCAGCAGCCAAGGTAGCGGGGGGTTTGACAATGAGCAGTTCTTC. It translates to CASSQGSGGFDNEQFF. The chain links TRBV4-1 to TRBJ2-1; 10 nucleotides agree with TRBD2. CDR3 length: 16 residues. With 1 base clipped from V and 5 bases from J, the junction kept 5 bases outside the gene matches. The germline V gene has CDR1 MGHRA and CDR2 YSYEKL.

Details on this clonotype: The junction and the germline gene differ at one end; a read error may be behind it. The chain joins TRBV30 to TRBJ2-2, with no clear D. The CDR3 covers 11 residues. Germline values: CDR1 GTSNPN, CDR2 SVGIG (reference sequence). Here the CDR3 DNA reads TGTACCTGGGCGAGCCTGGGGGAGCTGTTTTTT. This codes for CTWASLGELFF.

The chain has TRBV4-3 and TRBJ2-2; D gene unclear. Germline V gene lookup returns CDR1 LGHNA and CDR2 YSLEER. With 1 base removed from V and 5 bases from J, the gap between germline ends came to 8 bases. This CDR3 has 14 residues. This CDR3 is CASSQGPATGELFF. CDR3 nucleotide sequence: TGCGCCAGCAGCCAAGGACCTGCGACCGGGGAGCTGTTTTTT.

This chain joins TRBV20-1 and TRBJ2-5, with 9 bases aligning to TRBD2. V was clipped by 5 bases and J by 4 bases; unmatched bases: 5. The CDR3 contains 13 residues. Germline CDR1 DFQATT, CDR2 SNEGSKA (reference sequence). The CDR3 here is CSASLTSGETQYF. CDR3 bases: TGCAGTGCTTCTCTGACTAGCGGAGAGACCCAGTACTTC.

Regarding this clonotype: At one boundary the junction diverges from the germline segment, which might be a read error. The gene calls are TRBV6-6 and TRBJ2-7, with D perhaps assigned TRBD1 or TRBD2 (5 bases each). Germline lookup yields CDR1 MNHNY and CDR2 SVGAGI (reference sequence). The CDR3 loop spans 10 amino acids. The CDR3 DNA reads TGTGCCAGCGGGGACCGACGTAGGGACTTC. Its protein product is CASGDRRRDF.

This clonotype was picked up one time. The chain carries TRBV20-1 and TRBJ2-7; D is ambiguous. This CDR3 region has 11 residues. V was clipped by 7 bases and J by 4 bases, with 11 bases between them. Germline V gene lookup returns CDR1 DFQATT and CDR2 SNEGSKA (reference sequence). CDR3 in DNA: TGCAGTGTTAAGGGTCTTTACGAGCAGTACTTC. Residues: CSVKGLYEQYF.

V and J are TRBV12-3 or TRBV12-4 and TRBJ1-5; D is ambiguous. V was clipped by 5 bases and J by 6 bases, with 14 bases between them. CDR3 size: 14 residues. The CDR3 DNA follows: TGTGCCAGCAGTCCAGACGGGCTGGGTCAGCCCCAGCATTTT. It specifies CASSPDGLGQPQHF.

CDR3 region: CATRDGEQYF. Written as DNA, the CDR3 is TGTGCCACCAGGGACGGGGAGCAGTACTTC. The rearrangement joins TRBV10-3 to TRBJ2-7; D may be TRBD1 or TRBD2 (5 bases each). Germline V CDR1 and CDR2: ENHRY, SYGVKD. This CDR3 is built from 10 residues. V lost 10 bases, J lost 7 bases, and 11 bases lay in between.